This T cell receptor beta chain was sequenced during a study of type 1 regulatory T cells. Study-wide context: An in vitro protocol generated T-allo10, a Tr1-enriched, alloantigen-specific CD4 T cell product.

TCRdb reprocessed the reads via MiXCR and lists one record per CDR3 protein. The sample contains fewer than 75,000 distinct CDR3 sequences, approximately 47% of which appear only once. Notes on the study in general: Compared with non-type 1 regulatory T cells, type 1 regulatory T cells showed a more restricted TCR repertoire.

In regard to this clonotype: Its antigen is undetermined.

The CDR3 runs 15 residues. Germline CDR1 and CDR2: SGHTA and FQGTGA. The germline V and J ends were trimmed by 1 base and 0 bases, with 10 bases remaining between them. Sequenced input: cultured non-Tr1 T cells, either the whole culture or a sorted T cell fraction (not recorded which). The chain carries TRBV7-3 and TRBJ2-7; D remains unclear. The sequence came from a human donor in good health. The CDR3 region has the DNA TGTGCCAGCAGCTTAAGTGGTGGGCCCTCCTACGAGCAGTACTTC. Its protein product is CASSLSGGPSYEQYF.